The source of this T cell receptor (beta chain) is a study of T cells in Graves' hyperthyroidism and ophthalmopathy. Out of approximately 10 ml of fresh peripheral blood came the PBMCs. RNA transcripts yielded amplified TCR beta CDR3 regions. HTBI primers were the set used in a first-round RT-PCR of the TCR CDR3. Using its own MiXCR run on the multiplex PCR reads, TCRdb lists one record per CDR3 protein. The sample includes hundreds of thousands of distinct CDR3 sequences, just under 20% of them seen just once. This clonotype occurred many times. This CDR3 is built from 14 residues. V lost 3 bases and J lost 4; bases outside the gene matches: 4. The germline V gene has CDR1 KGHSH and CDR2 LQKENI.

The V gene is TRBV18, the J gene TRBJ1-1, with 8 bases lining up with TRBD1. The source is a man aged 40-55 years with Graves' ophthalmopathy. Sequencing was carried out using blood. The CDR3, as DNA: TGTGCCAGCTCACCCCAGGACAGGGTCACTGAAGCTTTCTTT. Protein sequence: CASSPQDRVTEAFF.